This TCR beta chain emerged from a study of blood T cells in healthy people across ages. Study-wide context: Template switching retrieved approximately one barcoded beta molecule for each two T cells.

The CDR3 has 13 residues. V gave up 1 base and J gave up 14 bases, with 15 bases separating them. CDR1 is SGHTA, CDR2 FQGNSA, per germline. This clonotype turned up a few times. Primers used in a second PCR of about 6 to 11 cycles were a sample-barcoded 5' primer and a J-beta primer mix. Each cDNA molecule was tagged by a template-switch adaptor with 12 random nucleotides. No fewer than 3 million CDR3-containing paired-end reads came from each sample. TCRdb passed the 5' RACE reads through MiXCR, listing each CDR3 protein once. The sample lists 1,500,000 or so distinct CDR3 sequences; around 55% were seen once. Extraction of total RNA produced a minimum of 5.5 micrograms from each sample.

Sequencing was done on a sample of blood. The V call is TRBV7-2, the J call TRBJ2-1; possible D gene TRBD1, 5 bases. The clonotype was recovered from a man in his late teens or twenties in good health. The CDR3 protein is CASSLGGAHLEFF. DNA for the CDR3: TGTGCCAGCAGCTTAGGTGGGGCACATTTGGAGTTCTTC.